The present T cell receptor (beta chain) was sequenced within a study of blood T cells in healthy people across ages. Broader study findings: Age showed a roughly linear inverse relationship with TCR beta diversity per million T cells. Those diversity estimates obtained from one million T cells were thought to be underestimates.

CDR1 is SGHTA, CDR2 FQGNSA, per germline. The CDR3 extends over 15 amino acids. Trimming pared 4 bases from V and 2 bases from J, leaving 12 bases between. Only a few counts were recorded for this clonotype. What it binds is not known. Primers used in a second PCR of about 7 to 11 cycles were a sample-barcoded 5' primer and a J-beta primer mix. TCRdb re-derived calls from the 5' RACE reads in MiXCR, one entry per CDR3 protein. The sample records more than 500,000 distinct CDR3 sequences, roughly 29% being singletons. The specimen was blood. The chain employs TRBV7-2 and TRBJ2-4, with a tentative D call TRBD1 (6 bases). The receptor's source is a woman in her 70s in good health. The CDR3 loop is CASSSSGVTKNIQYF. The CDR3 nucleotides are TGTGCCAGCAGCTCCTCAGGGGTGACCAAAAACATTCAGTACTTC.